This T cell receptor (beta chain) was sequenced for a study of T cell responses to AZD1222 COVID-19 vaccine. Whole-study results and caveats: Among AZD1222 vaccinees, only 5 to 7 were seropositive at baseline. There were mostly white British donors and more females than males, and clonal diversity was possibly underestimated. Every sample of the repertoires postdated the peak T cell response.

Regarding this clone: As yet, its antigen is unknown.

This table comes from immunoSEQ multiplex PCR, and its TCRdb copy is limited to in-frame clones, with some not included. The sample yields about 110,000 clones, 86% seen once. V shed 8 bases and J 1 base; nucleotides not matched to a gene: 9. This CDR3 comprises 15 residues. The germline V gene has CDR1 LNHDA and CDR2 SQIVND (reference sequence). This chain connects TRBV19 to TRBJ2-7; TRBD2 agrees at 9 bases. Specimen: peripheral blood, collected on day 0 of AZD1222 vaccination. The TCR was taken from an adult in good health. The CDR3: CASQKSGGSSYEQYF. In nucleotides, the CDR3 is TGTGCCAGTCAGAAAAGCGGGGGGTCATCCTACGAGCAGTACTTC.